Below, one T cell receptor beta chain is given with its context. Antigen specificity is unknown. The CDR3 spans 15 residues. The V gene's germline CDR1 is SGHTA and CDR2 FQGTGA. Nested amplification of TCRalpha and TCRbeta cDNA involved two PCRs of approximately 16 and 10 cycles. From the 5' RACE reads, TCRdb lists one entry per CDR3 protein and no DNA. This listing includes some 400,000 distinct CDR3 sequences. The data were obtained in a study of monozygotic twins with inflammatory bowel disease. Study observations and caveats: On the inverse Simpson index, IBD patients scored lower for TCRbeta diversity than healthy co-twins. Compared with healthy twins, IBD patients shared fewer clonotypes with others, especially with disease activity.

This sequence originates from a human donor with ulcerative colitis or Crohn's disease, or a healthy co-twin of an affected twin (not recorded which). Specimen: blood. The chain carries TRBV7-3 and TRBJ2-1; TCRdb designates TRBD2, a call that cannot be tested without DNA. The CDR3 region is CASSLDRGGQGEQFF.